Shown below are 2 T cell receptor beta chains from a single sample sequenced in a study of blood T cells in healthy people across ages. A J-beta primer mix and a sample-barcoded 5' primer were used in a second PCR of roughly 6 to 12 cycles. TCRdb recomputed calls from the 5' RACE reads with MiXCR, one row per CDR3 protein. This table holds about 970,000 distinct CDR3 sequences, roughly half found once. Sequencing used blood. These receptors all come from a woman aged 60-75 years in good health.

CDR3 DNA: TGTGCCAGCACCTCGAAGGTTGAGACCCAGTACTTC. Its translation: CASTSKVETQYF. The chain joins TRBV12-3 or TRBV12-4 to TRBJ2-5; no definite D call. Trimming shortened V by 7 bases and J by 5 bases, and 11 bases separated the two germline ends. The CDR3 is 12 residues long.

The chain recombines TRBV21-1 with TRBJ1-5. TRBV21-1 represents a pseudogene. This CDR3 is built from 16 residues. CDR3 sequence reads: CASSKEIGEINQPQHF. The CDR3 nucleotides read TGTGCCAGCAGCAAAGAAATAGGGGAGATCAATCAGCCCCAGCATTTT.